The rows below give T cell receptor beta chains drawn from one sample of a study of cytomegalovirus exposure and HLA in healthy donors. The repertoire was sequenced with immunoSEQ multiplex PCR; TCRdb's copy has only in-frame clones and lacks some. Counted here are over 200,000 clones, under 90% occurring once; the ten biggest clones make up 1.3%. Sequences were obtained from PBMCs. Receptor source: a human donor in good health. Each CDR3 is given with its conserved first and last residue. The D gene is left open where the match is weak. The size entry is marked missing in some rows and otherwise reads once, few, many or a size class.

len: 14
abundance: -
v_gene: TRBV5-4
d_gene: -
j_gene: TRBJ2-7
CDR3aa: CASSLTRDSYEQYF
CDR3nt: TGTGCCAGCAGCTTGACTAGAGATTCCTACGAGCAGTACTTC

len: 12
abundance: -
v_gene: TRBV28
d_gene: -
j_gene: TRBJ1-3
CDR3aa: CASEDPGNTIYF
CDR3nt: TGTGCCAGCGAGGATCCCGGAAACACCATATATTTT

len: 14
abundance: -
v_gene: TRBV5-1
d_gene: -
j_gene: TRBJ1-2
CDR3aa: CASSLVRGFYGYTF
CDR3nt: TGCGCCAGCAGCTTGGTCCGAGGGTTCTATGGCTACACCTTC

len: 16
abundance: -
v_gene: TRBV4-1
d_gene: TRBD2
j_gene: TRBJ2-7
CDR3aa: CASSQDTSGSPYEQYF
CDR3nt: TGCGCCAGCAGCCAGGATACTAGCGGGAGTCCCTACGAGCAGTACTTC

len: 17
abundance: -
v_gene: TRBV7-2
d_gene: TRBD2
j_gene: TRBJ2-1
CDR3aa: CASSLGSQRDFYNEQFF
CDR3nt: TGTGCCAGCAGCTTAGGGTCGCAGCGGGATTTCTACAATGAGCAGTTCTTC

len: 17
abundance: -
v_gene: TRBV27
d_gene: TRBD2
j_gene: TRBJ2-3
CDR3aa: CASSLSVGLAGADTQYF
CDR3nt: TGTGCCAGCAGTTTATCCGTCGGACTAGCGGGAGCAGATACGCAGTATTTT

len: 15
abundance: few
v_gene: TRBV6-5
d_gene: TRBD1
j_gene: TRBJ2-3
CDR3aa: CASGADRGITDTQYF
CDR3nt: TGTGCCAGCGGGGCGGACAGGGGGATCACAGATACGCAGTATTTT

len: 15
abundance: -
v_gene: TRBV11-2
d_gene: TRBD2
j_gene: TRBJ2-7
CDR3aa: CASSPWTSGSHEQYF
CDR3nt: TGTGCCAGCAGCCCTTGGACTAGCGGGAGCCACGAGCAGTACTTC

len: 13
abundance: -
v_gene: TRBV15
d_gene: -
j_gene: TRBJ1-1
CDR3aa: CATSRVESRAAFF
CDR3nt: TGTGCCACCAGCAGAGTGGAGTCGAGGGCAGCTTTCTTT

len: 13
abundance: -
v_gene: TRBV5-1
d_gene: TRBD2
j_gene: TRBJ2-7
CDR3aa: CASSWTSGYEQYF
CDR3nt: TGCGCCAGCAGCTGGACTAGCGGCTACGAGCAGTACTTC

len: 18
abundance: -
v_gene: TRBV28
d_gene: TRBD1
j_gene: TRBJ2-3
CDR3aa: CASSLLANRGPSTDTQYF
CDR3nt: TGTGCCAGCAGTTTACTCGCAAACAGGGGACCTAGCACAGATACGCAGTATTTT

len: 15
abundance: -
v_gene: TRBV9
d_gene: TRBD2
j_gene: TRBJ2-7
CDR3aa: CASSVASGRTYEQYF
CDR3nt: TGTGCCAGCAGCGTAGCAAGCGGGAGAACTTACGAGCAGTACTTC

len: 18
abundance: -
v_gene: TRBV19
d_gene: TRBD2
j_gene: TRBJ2-1
CDR3aa: CASRELKRTSGSGNEQFF
CDR3nt: TGTGCCAGTAGGGAGTTAAAAAGGACTAGCGGGAGTGGTAATGAGCAGTTCTTC

len: 13
abundance: -
v_gene: TRBV5-1
d_gene: -
j_gene: TRBJ1-1
CDR3aa: CASSLAGNTEAFF
CDR3nt: TGCGCCAGCAGCTTGGCGGGTAATACTGAAGCTTTCTTT

len: 18
abundance: once
v_gene: TRBV7-9
d_gene: -
j_gene: TRBJ1-5
CDR3aa: CASSLARSTEVSNQPQHF
CDR3nt: TGTGCCAGCAGCTTAGCGCGATCTACAGAAGTTAGCAATCAGCCCCAGCATTTT

len: 14
abundance: -
v_gene: TRBV9
d_gene: -
j_gene: TRBJ1-5
CDR3aa: CASSVQDSNQPQHF
CDR3nt: TGTGCCAGCAGCGTACAGGATAGCAATCAGCCCCAGCATTTT

len: 16
abundance: few
v_gene: TRBV7-8
d_gene: TRBD2
j_gene: TRBJ2-1
CDR3aa: CASSRLGLASYNEQFF
CDR3nt: TGTGCCAGCAGCCGGCTGGGACTAGCGTCCTACAATGAGCAGTTCTTC

len: 16
abundance: -
v_gene: TRBV9
d_gene: TRBD1
j_gene: TRBJ1-1
CDR3aa: CASSPRTGGRNTEAFF
CDR3nt: TGTGCCAGCAGCCCCCGGACAGGGGGAAGGAACACTGAAGCTTTCTTT

len: 16
abundance: -
v_gene: TRBV4-2
d_gene: -
j_gene: TRBJ2-1
CDR3aa: CASSQELGAPYNEQFF
CDR3nt: TGTGCCAGCAGCCAAGAACTTGGGGCCCCCTACAATGAGCAGTTCTTC

len: 15
abundance: -
v_gene: TRBV19
d_gene: TRBD2
j_gene: TRBJ2-4
CDR3aa: CASSEAGAAKNIQYF
CDR3nt: TGTGCCAGTAGTGAGGCGGGAGCAGCCAAAAACATTCAGTACTTC

len: 15
abundance: -
v_gene: TRBV2
d_gene: TRBD2
j_gene: TRBJ2-5
CDR3aa: CASTSRLAGVETQYF
CDR3nt: TGTGCCAGCACTAGCAGACTAGCGGGCGTGGAGACCCAGTACTTC

len: 15
abundance: -
v_gene: TRBV19
d_gene: -
j_gene: TRBJ1-5
CDR3aa: CASSIGGHSNQPQHF
CDR3nt: TGTGCCAGTAGTATTGGCGGGCATAGCAATCAGCCCCAGCATTTT

len: 17
abundance: -
v_gene: TRBV19
d_gene: TRBD2
j_gene: TRBJ2-7
CDR3aa: CASSPRTTSGNNYEQYF
CDR3nt: TGTGCCAGTAGTCCACGAACGACTAGCGGGAACAACTACGAGCAGTACTTC

len: 13
abundance: once
v_gene: TRBV10-2
d_gene: -
j_gene: TRBJ2-2
CDR3aa: CASSDRVTGELFF
CDR3nt: TGCGCCAGCAGTGATCGTGTGACCGGGGAGCTGTTTTTT

len: 15
abundance: -
v_gene: TRBV5-4
d_gene: TRBD1
j_gene: TRBJ1-2
CDR3aa: CASSRDRGLSYGYTF
CDR3nt: TGTGCCAGCAGCCGGGACAGGGGCCTATCTTATGGCTACACCTTC

len: 11
abundance: -
v_gene: TRBV28
d_gene: -
j_gene: TRBJ2-7
CDR3aa: CASVDSYEQYF
CDR3nt: TGTGCCAGCGTCGACAGCTACGAGCAGTACTTC

len: 13
abundance: -
v_gene: TRBV27
d_gene: -
j_gene: TRBJ2-3
CDR3aa: CASSFFGADTQYF
CDR3nt: TGTGCCAGCAGTTTCTTCGGGGCAGATACGCAGTATTTT

len: 14
abundance: -
v_gene: TRBV6-5
d_gene: TRBD1
j_gene: TRBJ1-2
CDR3aa: CASSSDREPDGYTF
CDR3nt: TGTGCCAGCAGTTCGGACAGGGAACCCGATGGCTACACCTTC

len: 14
abundance: few
v_gene: TRBV2
d_gene: TRBD1
j_gene: TRBJ2-5
CDR3aa: CASRIQGWGETQYF
CDR3nt: TGTGCCAGCAGGATACAGGGGTGGGGGGAGACCCAGTACTTC

len: 16
abundance: -
v_gene: TRBV7-2
d_gene: -
j_gene: TRBJ2-7
CDR3aa: CASSLQPTGCSYEQYF
CDR3nt: TGTGCCAGCAGCCTTCAACCGACAGGCTGTTCCTACGAGCAGTACTTC

len: 11
abundance: -
v_gene: TRBV20-1
d_gene: -
j_gene: TRBJ2-7
CDR3aa: CSARVGYEQYF
CDR3nt: TGCAGTGCTAGGGTCGGCTACGAGCAGTACTTC

len: 15
abundance: -
v_gene: TRBV19
d_gene: -
j_gene: TRBJ2-1
CDR3aa: CASSPTRISYNEQFF
CDR3nt: TGTGCCAGTAGTCCAACTAGAATCTCCTACAATGAGCAGTTCTTC

len: 15
abundance: -
v_gene: TRBV7-8
d_gene: -
j_gene: TRBJ2-5
CDR3aa: CASSLALSSEETQYF
CDR3nt: TGTGCCAGCAGCTTAGCGCTTTCTAGCGAAGAGACCCAGTACTTC

len: 14
abundance: -
v_gene: TRBV6-5
d_gene: TRBD2
j_gene: TRBJ2-7
CDR3aa: CASTEAGGGYEQYF
CDR3nt: TGTGCCAGCACCGAAGCGGGAGGGGGTTACGAGCAGTACTTC

len: 17
abundance: -
v_gene: TRBV9
d_gene: TRBD2
j_gene: TRBJ2-1
CDR3aa: CASSEEDQREAYNEQFF
CDR3nt: TGTGCCAGCAGCGAGGAGGACCAGCGGGAGGCATACAATGAGCAGTTCTTC

len: 13
abundance: once
v_gene: TRBV18
d_gene: -
j_gene: TRBJ1-5
CDR3aa: CASSQGLDQPQHF
CDR3nt: TGTGCCAGCTCACAGGGGTTGGATCAGCCCCAGCATTTT

len: 15
abundance: -
v_gene: TRBV6-6
d_gene: TRBD2
j_gene: TRBJ2-7
CDR3aa: CASIGSGSESYEQHF
CDR3nt: TGTGCCAGCATTGGTAGCGGGAGCGAATCCTACGAGCAGCACTTC